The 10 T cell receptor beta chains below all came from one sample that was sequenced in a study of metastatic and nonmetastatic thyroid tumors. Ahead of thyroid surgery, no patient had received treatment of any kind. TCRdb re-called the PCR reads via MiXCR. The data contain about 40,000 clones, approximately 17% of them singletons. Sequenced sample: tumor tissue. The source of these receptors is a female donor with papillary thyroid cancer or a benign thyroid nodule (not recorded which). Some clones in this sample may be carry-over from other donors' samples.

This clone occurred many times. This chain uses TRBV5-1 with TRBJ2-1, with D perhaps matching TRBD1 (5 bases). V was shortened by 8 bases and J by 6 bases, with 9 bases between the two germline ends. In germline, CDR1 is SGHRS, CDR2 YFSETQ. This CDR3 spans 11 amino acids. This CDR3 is CASRQGNEQFF. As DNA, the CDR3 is TGCGCCAGTCGGCAGGGCAATGAGCAGTTCTTC.

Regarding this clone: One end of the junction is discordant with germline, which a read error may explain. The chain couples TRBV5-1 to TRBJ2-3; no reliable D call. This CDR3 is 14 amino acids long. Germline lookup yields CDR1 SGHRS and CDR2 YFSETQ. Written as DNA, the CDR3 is TGCGCCAGCAGCCCGACCTGGGCCGCAGATACTCAGTATTTT. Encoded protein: CASSPTWAADTQYF.

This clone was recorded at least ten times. The CDR3, as DNA: TGTGCCAGCAGCTCCGACAGGGGAGCGAACACCGGGGAGCTGTTTTTT. Translation gives CASSSDRGANTGELFF. The chain links TRBV11-1 to TRBJ2-2, with 8 bases matching TRBD1. The germline V gene encodes CDR1 SGHAT and CDR2 FQDESV (reference sequence). J was trimmed by 0 bases and V by 4 bases; bases with no gene match: 4. The CDR3 is made up of 16 amino acids.

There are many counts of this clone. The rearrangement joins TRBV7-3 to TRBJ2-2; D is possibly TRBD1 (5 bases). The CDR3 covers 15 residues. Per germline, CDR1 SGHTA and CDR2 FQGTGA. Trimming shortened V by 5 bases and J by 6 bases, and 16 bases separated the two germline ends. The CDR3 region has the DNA TGTGCCAGCAGCAAAAACCCAGGGTTTGCCGGGGAGCTGTTTTTT. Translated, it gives CASSKNPGFAGELFF.

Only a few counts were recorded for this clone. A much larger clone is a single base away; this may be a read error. CDR3 loop: CSGLVLQETKYF. The CDR3 bases are TGCAGCGGGCTAGTGCTCCAAGAGACCAAGTACTTC. This rearrangement joins TRBV29-1 to TRBJ2-5; no definite D call. The germline CDR1 and CDR2 sequences are SQVTM and ANQGSEA. The CDR3 consists of 12 residues.

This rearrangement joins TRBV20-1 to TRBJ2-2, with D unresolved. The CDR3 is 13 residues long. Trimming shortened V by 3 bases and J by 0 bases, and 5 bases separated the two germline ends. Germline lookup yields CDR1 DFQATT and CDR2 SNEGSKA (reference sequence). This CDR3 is CSASMSNTGELFF. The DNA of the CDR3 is TGCAGTGCTAGTATGTCGAACACCGGGGAGCTGTTTTTT.

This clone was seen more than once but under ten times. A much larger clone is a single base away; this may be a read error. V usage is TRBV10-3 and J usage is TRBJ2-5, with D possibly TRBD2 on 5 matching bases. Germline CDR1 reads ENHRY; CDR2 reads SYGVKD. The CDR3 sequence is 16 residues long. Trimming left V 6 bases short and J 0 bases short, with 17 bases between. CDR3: CAIRVSRGLYQETQYF. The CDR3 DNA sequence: TGTGCCATCAGAGTCTCCCGGGGATTGTACCAAGAGACCCAGTACTTC.

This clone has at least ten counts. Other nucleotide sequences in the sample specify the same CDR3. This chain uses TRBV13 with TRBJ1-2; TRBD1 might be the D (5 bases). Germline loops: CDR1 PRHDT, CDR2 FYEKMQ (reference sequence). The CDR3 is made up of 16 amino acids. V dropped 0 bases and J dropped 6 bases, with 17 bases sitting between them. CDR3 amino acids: CASSLGEVRVQHGYTF. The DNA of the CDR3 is TGTGCCAGCAGCTTAGGAGAGGTCAGGGTGCAGCATGGCTACACCTTC.

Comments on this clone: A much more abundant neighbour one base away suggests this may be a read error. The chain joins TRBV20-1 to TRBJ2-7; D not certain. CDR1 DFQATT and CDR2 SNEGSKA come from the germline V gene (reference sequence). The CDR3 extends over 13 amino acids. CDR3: CSARPLSSYDQYF. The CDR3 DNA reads TGCAGTGCGAGACCACTCAGTTCCTACGATCAGTACTTC.

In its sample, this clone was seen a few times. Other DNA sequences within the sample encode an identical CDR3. CDR3 loop: CASSPWTGGIDTQYF. In DNA, the CDR3 is TGTGCCAGCTCACCCTGGACAGGGGGCATAGATACGCAGTATTTT. This chain links TRBV18 with TRBJ2-3; 11 bases align to TRBD1. CDR3 length: 15 residues. The germline gives CDR1 KGHSH, CDR2 LQKENI. V was pared by 3 bases and J by 5 bases, with 4 bases of the junction left unmatched.